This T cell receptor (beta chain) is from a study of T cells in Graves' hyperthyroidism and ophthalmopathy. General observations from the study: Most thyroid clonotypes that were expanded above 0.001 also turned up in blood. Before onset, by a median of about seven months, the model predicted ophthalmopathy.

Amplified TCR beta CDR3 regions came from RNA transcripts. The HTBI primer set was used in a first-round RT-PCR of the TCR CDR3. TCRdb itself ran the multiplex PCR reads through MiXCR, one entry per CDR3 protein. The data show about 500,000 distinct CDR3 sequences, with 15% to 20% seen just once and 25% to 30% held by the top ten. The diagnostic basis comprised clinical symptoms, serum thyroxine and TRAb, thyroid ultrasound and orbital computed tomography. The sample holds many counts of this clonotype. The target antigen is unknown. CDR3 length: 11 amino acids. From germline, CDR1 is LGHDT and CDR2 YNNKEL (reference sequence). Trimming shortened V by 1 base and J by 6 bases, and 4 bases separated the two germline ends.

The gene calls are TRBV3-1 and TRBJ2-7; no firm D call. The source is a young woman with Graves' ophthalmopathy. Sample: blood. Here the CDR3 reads CASSQVGEQYF. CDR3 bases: TGTGCCAGCAGCCAAGTCGGCGAGCAGTACTTC.